This T cell receptor beta chain was documented in a study of T cells after yellow fever vaccination (dated by TCRdb to the late 2010s). About the investigation overall: The SMART-Seq v4 Ultra Low Input RNA kit was used to prepare libraries from fractions with low cell numbers. To follow T-cell clones before and after both primary and booster YFV17D yellow fever vaccination, bulk TCR alpha and beta repertoires underwent longitudinal sequencing. Blood samples were taken at several timepoints before and after primary and secondary immunization, and bulk PBMC replicates and cell subsets were isolated. Two healthy male donors, one aged 18 to 30 and one aged 30 to 40 years, made up the cohort.

The reads were generated on an Illumina NovaSeq 6000. TCR cDNA was synthesized by 5'RACE template switching, through which a universal primer site and unique molecular identifiers were introduced. Priming for cDNA synthesis came from both the TCR alpha and TCR beta constant segments. Libraries were amplified in two PCR steps, with sample barcodes and sequencing adapters added in the second step. Sequencing of libraries was done on Illumina HiSeq 2500 (2x100 bp) or NovaSeq (2x150 bp). Regarding the original processing steps: MIGEC handled demultiplexing of reads and collapsing into UMI consensus sequences, while MiXCR performed V(D)J alignment. Using edgeR on replicate PBMC samples, clonotypes were called vaccine-responding if FDR was below 0.01 and the log2 fold change was above 5 up to day 15. Each bulk clonotype was labeled CD4 or CD8 based on which sequenced repertoire, CD4 or CD8, contained the clonotype at higher abundance. TCRdb handled the public reads itself, with Q25 trimming in fastp and clone calling in MiXCR, and kept productive beta chains. Rows matching on CDR3 protein sequence are summarized as one entry with the most common DNA and genes. TCRdb's processing, not the authors' own work, is the source of the V and J calls. The sample table records around 310,000 distinct CDR3 sequences; over 3.5% of these occur just once. The leading ten clones occupy 15% to 20% of the sample.

The CDR3 goes from the cysteine to the phenylalanine over 14 residues. The entry retains the CDR3 DNA only, 42 bases that are in frame from base 1. CDR1 and CDR2, looked up from the germline V gene (reference sequence), are DFQATT and SNEGSKA. V drops 5 bases and J drops 1 base, leaving 14 bases in between. According to the study, the label for this sample's treatment or condition signals: live attenuated yellow fever vaccine strain. At each blood-draw timepoint, two biological replicates of bulk PBMCs were collected. A standard Ficoll-Paque protocol was used to isolate PBMCs from peripheral blood. RNA was extracted with TriZol from bulk PBMCs, CD4 and CD8 fractions, and dextramer-positive and dextramer-negative fractions. A word on this clonotype: The target of this receptor is not known. Within one base of it there is no much larger clone, and no base qualities were kept.

Study-wide findings and limitations: The secondary T-cell response was weaker than the primary response but faster, peaking on day 5 instead of day 15. Because abundant contaminating clonotypes from the bulk population could be contained in FACS-sorted repertoires, computational filtering was required. Because only a couple of donors were included in the study, the extent to which the findings can be generalized is limited. Most clones expanded after primary vaccination (around 96% of CD4 and around nine tenths of CD8) were re-detected after the booster, suggesting that broad memory maintenance occurred. A small fraction of clonotypes showed up in both the CD4 and CD8 compartments, probably as a result of convergent recombination.

The sample in question was PBMCs, obtained 15 days after the yellow fever booster vaccination. The clonotype originates from a man aged 18 to 35 who received the YFV17D yellow fever vaccine. This chain is built from TRBV20-1 and TRBJ1-1; tentative D gene TRBD1, with 5 bases matching. The nucleotide sequence is TGCAGTGCTCTCCGGGACTGGGCGAACACTGAAGCTTTCTTT. It specifies CSALRDWANTEAFF.